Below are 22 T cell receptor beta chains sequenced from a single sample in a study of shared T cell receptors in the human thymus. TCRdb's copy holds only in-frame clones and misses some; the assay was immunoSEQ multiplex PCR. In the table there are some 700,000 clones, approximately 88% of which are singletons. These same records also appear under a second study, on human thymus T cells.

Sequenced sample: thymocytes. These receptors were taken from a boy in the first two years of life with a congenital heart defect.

DNA for the CDR3: TGTGCCAGCAGCCAAAAAGGACTAGCGGACTACGAGCAGTACTTC. Encoded protein: CASSQKGLADYEQYF. The gene calls are TRBV14 and TRBJ2-7; 10 nucleotides line up with TRBD2. This CDR3 comprises 15 residues. V lost 2 bases, J lost 3 bases, and 4 bases stayed unmatched. CDR1 and CDR2 (germline): SGHDN, FVKESK.

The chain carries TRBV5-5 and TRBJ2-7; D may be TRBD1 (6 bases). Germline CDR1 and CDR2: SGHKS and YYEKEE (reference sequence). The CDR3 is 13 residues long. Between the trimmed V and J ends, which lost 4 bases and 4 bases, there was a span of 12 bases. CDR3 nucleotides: TGTGCCAGCAGCCTCAGGGGTGTGTACGAGCAGTACTTC. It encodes CASSLRGVYEQYF.

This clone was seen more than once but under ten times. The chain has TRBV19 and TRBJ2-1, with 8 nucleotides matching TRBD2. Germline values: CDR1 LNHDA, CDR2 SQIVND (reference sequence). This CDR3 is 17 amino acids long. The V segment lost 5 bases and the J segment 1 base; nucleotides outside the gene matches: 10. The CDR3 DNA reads TGTGCCAGTAGTTCCCGGGGAGCGGGAGTATCCTACAATGAGCAGTTCTTC. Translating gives CASSSRGAGVSYNEQFF.

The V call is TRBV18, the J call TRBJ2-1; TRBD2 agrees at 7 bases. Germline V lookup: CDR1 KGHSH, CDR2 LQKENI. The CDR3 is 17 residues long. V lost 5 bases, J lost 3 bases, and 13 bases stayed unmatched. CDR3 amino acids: CASSSTSRLADYNEQFF. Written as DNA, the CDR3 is TGTGCCAGCTCATCTACCAGCCGCCTAGCGGACTACAATGAGCAGTTCTTC.

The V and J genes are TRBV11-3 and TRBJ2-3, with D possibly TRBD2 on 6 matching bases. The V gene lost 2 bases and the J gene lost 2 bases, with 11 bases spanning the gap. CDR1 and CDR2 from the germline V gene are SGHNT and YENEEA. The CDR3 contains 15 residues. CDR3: CASSLIGGATDTQYF. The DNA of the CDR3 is TGTGCCAGCAGCTTAATAGGCGGGGCCACAGATACGCAGTATTTT.

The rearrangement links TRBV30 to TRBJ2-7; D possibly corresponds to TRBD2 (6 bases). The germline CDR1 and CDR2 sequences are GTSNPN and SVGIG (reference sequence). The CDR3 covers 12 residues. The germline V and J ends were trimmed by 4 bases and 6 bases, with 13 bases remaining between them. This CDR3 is CAWTGRDFEQYF. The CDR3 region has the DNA TGTGCCTGGACCGGGAGAGATTTCGAGCAGTACTTC.

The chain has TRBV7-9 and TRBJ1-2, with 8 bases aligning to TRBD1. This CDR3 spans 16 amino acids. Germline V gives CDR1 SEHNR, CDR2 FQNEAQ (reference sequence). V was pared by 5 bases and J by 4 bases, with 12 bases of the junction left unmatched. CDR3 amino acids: CASSPSRTGTPYGYTF. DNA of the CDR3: TGTGCCAGCAGCCCCTCGAGGACAGGGACCCCCTATGGCTACACCTTC. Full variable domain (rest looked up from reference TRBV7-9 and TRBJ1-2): DTGVSQNPRHKITKRGQNVTFRCDPISEHNRLYWYRQTLGQGPEFLTYFQNEAQLEKSRLLSDRFSAERPKGSFSTLEIQRTEQGDSAMYLCASSPSRTGTPYGYTFGSGTRLTVV.

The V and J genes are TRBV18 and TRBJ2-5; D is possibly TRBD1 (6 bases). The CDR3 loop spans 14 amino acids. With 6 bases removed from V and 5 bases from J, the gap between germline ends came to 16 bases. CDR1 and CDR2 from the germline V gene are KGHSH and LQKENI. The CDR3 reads CASSHPGEWETQYF. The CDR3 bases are TGTGCCAGCTCCCACCCAGGGGAGTGGGAGACCCAGTACTTC.

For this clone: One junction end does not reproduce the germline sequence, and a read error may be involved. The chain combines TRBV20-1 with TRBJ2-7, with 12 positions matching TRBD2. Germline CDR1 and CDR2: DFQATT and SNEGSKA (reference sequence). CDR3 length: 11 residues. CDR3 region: CSAPGTSGLWF. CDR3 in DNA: TGCAGTGCTCCCGGGACTAGCGGGTTGTGGTTC.

In DNA, the CDR3 is TGCGCCAGCAGCCCCAAGACAGTTACTGGAAACACCATATATTTT. It translates to CASSPKTVTGNTIYF. This chain joins TRBV4-3 and TRBJ1-3, with a weak D call TRBD1 (5 bases). Germline V gene lookup returns CDR1 LGHNA and CDR2 YSLEER. The V gene lost 4 bases and the J gene lost 2 bases, with 12 bases spanning the gap. The CDR3 is made up of 15 amino acids.

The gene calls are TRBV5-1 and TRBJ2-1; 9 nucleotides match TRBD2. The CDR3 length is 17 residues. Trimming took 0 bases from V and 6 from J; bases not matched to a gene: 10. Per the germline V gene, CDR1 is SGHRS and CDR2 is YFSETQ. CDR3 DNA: TGCGCCAGCAGCTTGGGAGGCCTAGCGGGAAGCGGCAATGAGCAGTTCTTC. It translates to CASSLGGLAGSGNEQFF.

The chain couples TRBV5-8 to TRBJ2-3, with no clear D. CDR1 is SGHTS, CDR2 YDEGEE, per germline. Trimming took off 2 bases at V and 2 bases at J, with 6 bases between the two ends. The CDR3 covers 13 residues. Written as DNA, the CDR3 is TGTGCCAGCAGCTTCTCCTCCACAGATACGCAGTATTTT. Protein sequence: CASSFSSTDTQYF.

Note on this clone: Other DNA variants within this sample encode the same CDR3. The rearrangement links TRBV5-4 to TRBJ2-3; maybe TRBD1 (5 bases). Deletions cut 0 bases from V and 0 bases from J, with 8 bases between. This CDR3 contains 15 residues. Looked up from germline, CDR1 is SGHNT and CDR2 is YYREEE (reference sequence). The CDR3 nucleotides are TGTGCCAGCAGCTTGGCAGGGTCCAGCACAGATACGCAGTATTTT. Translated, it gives CASSLAGSSTDTQYF.

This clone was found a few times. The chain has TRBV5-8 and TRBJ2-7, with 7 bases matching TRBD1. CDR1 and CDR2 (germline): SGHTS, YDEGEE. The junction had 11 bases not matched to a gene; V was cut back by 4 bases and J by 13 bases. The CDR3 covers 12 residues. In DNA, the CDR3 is TGTGCCAGCAGCCCAAGACAGGGAGACCCCTACTTC. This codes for CASSPRQGDPYF.

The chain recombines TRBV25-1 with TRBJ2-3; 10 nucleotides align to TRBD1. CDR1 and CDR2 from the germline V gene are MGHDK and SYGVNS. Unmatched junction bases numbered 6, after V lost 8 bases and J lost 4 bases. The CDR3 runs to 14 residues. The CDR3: CASGDRGGPDTQYF. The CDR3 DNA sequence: TGTGCCAGCGGGGACAGGGGTGGGCCAGATACGCAGTATTTT.

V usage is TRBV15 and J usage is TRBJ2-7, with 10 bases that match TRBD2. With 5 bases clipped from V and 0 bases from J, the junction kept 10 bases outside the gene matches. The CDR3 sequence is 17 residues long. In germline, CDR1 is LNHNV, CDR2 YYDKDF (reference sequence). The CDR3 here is CATSRRSWTSGSYEQYF. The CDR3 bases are TGTGCCACCAGCCGACGTTCATGGACTAGCGGCTCCTACGAGCAGTACTTC.

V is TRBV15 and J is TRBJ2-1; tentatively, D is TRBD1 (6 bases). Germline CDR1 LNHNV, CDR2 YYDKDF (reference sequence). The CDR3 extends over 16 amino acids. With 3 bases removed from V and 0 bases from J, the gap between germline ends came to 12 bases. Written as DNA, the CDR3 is TGTGCCACCAGCAGGGGAGACAGGTCCTCCTACAATGAGCAGTTCTTC. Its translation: CATSRGDRSSYNEQFF.

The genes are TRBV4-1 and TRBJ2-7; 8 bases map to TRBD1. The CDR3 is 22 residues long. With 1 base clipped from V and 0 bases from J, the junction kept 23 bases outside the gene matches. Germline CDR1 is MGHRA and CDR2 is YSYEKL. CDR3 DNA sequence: TGCGCCAGCAGCCAAGGGGCCCCTAGGATGAGGTCGGGACAGGTCATCTCCTACGAGCAGTACTTC. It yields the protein CASSQGAPRMRSGQVISYEQYF.

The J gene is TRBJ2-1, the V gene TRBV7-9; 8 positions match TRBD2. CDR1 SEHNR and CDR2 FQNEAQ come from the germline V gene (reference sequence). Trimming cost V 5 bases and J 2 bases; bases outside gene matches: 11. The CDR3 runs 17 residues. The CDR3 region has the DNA TGTGCCAGCAGCCGCCCTCGGCGGGAGGAACCCTACAATGAGCAGTTCTTC. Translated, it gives CASSRPRREEPYNEQFF.

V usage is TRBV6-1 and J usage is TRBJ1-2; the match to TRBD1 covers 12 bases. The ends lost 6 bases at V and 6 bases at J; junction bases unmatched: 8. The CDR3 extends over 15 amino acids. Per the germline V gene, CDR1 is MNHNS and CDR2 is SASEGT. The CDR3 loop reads CASSDPGQGADGYTF. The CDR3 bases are TGTGCCAGCAGCGACCCGGGACAGGGGGCAGATGGCTACACCTTC.

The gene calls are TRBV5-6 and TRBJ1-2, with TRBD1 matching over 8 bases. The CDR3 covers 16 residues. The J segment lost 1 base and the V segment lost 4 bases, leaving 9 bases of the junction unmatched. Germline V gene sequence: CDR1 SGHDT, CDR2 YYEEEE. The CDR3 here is CASSIRTGQDNYGYTF. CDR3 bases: TGTGCCAGCAGCATTCGGACAGGGCAGGATAACTATGGCTACACCTTC. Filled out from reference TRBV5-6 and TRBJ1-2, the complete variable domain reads DAGVTQSPTHLIKTRGQQVTLRCSPKSGHDTVSWYQQALGQGPQFIFQYYEEEERQRGNFPDRFSGHQFPNYSSELNVNALLLGDSALYLCASSIRTGQDNYGYTFGSGTRLTVV.

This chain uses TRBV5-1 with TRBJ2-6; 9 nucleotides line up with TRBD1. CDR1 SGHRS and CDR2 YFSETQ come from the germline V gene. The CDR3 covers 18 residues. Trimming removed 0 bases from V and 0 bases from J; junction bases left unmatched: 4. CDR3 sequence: CASSLAGTGSSGANVLTF. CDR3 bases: TGCGCCAGCAGCTTGGCCGGGACAGGGAGCTCTGGGGCCAACGTCCTGACTTTC.